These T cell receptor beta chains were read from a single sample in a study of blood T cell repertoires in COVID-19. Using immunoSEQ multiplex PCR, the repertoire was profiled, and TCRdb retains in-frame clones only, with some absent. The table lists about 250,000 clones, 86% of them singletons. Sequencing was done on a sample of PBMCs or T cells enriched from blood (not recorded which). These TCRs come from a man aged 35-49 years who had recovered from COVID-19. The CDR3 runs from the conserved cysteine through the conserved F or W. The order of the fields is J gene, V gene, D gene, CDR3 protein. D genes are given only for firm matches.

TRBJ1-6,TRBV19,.,CASTRDISSYNSPLHF
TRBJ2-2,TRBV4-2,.,CASSPPGSSGELFF
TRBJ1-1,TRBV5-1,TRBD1,CASGTLTGGAEAFF
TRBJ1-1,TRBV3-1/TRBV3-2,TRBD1,CASSPRGGEGTEAFF
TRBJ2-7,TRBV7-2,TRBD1,CASSPGQGAREQYF
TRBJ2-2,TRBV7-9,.,CASSPPTGSNTGELFF
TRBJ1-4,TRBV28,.,CASSLTLINEKLFF
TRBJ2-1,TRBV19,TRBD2,CASSIGFLAGDNEQFF
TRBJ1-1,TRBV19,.,CASKHIRQGWNTEAFF
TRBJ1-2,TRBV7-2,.,CASSSNGGGGYGYTF
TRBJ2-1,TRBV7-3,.,CASSLTWGSGRENEQFF
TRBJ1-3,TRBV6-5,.,CASSHPQGSGNTIYF
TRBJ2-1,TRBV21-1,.,CASSKVSNWTGGEQFF
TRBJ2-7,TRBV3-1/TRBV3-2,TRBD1,CASSQTRRQGNEQYF
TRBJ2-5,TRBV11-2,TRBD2,CASSFMGPGGETQYF
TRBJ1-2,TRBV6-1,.,CASTLVANYGYTF
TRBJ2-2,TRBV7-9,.,CASSLRGPGELFF
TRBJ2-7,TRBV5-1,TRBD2,CASSLLLGLAASSYEQYF
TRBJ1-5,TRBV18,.,CASSPTLRGNSNQPQHF
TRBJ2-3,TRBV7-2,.,CATRDSGPDTQYF
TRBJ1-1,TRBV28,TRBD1,CASSLYRGLNTEAFF
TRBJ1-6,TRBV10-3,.,CATSGRLDYSPLHF
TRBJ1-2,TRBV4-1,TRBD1,CASSQGDSRFYYGYTF
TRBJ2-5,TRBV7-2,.,CASSLGGPPSLETQYF
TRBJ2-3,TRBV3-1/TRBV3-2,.,CASSQRATQYF
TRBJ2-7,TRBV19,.,CASSIDRSYEQYF
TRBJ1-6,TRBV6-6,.,CASSYAGNNSPLHF
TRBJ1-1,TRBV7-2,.,CASSLAGENTEAFF
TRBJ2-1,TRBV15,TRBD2,CATSRDVQREGSYNEQFF
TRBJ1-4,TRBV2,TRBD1,CASSARDRINEKLFF
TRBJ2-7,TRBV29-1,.,CSVETGYEQYF
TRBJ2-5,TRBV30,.,CAWRSLAIETQYF
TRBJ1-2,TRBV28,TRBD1,CASSPWTGRGYTF
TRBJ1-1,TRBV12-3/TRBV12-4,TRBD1,CASSFQGGTEAFF
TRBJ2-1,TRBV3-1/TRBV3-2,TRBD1,CASSLRDSRSNEQFF
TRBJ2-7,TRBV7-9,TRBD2,CASSFFGLAGGEQYF
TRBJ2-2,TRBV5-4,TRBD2,CASSPGLADTNTGELFF
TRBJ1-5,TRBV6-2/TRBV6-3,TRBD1,CASSYSRGRGNQPQHF
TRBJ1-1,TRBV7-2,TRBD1,CASSLTGGWDTEAFF
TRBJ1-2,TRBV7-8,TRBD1,CASSPTPGQGYGYTF
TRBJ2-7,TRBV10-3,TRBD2,CAISESGRAGPDREQYF
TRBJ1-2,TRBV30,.,CAWSVPGINYGYTF
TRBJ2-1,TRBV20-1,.,CSARVSQEQFF
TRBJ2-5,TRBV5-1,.,CASSVIPDSLGQETQYF
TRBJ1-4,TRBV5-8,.,CASSLDREGEKLFF
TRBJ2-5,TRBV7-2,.,CASSLGAPGGGTQYF
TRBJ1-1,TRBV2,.,CASRGTSGGTEAFF
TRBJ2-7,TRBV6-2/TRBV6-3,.,CASSSSGQIYEQYF
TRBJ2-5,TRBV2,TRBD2,CASTGGFEETQYF
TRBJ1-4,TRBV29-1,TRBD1,CSVGGQGSEKLFF
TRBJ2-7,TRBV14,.,CASSLTLFEQYF
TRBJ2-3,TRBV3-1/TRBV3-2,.,CASSQGGSGDTQYF
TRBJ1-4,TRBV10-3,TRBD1,CAIGGTGDNEKLFF
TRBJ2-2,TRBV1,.,CTSITREARGSDTGELFF
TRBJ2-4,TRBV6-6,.,CASTPGHGNIQYF
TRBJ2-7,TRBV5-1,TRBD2,CASSLDSGGVTYEQYF
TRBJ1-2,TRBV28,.,CASIGLSYGYTF
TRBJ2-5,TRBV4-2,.,CASSQGASALAETQYF